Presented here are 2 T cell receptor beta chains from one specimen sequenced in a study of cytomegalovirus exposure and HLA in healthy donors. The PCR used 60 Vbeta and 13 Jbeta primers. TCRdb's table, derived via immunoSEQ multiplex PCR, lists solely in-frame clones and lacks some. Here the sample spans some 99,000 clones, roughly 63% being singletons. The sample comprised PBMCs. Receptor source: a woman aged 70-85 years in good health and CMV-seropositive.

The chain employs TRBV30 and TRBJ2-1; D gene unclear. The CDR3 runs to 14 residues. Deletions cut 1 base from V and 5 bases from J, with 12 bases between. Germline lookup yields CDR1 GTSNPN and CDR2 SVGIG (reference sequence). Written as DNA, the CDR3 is TGTGCCTGGAGTGCTTACTATGAGGACAATGAGCAGTTCTTC. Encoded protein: CAWSAYYEDNEQFF.

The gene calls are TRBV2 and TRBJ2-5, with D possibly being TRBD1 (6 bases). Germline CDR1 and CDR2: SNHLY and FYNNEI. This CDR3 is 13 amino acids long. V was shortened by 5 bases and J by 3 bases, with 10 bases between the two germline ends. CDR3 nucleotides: TGTGCCAGCAGTTGGACAGTAAAAGAGACCCAGTACTTC. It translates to CASSWTVKETQYF. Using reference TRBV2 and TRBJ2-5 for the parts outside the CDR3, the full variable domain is EPEVTQTPSHQVTQMGQEVILRCVPISNHLYFYWYRQILGQKVEFLVSFYNNEISEKSEIFDDQFSVERPDGSNFTLKIRSTKLEDSAMYFCASSWTVKETQYFGPGTRLLVL.